This is a list of T cell receptor beta chains from one sample in a study of siplizumab effects on memory and regulatory T cells. Generated by immunoSEQ multiplex PCR, the TCRdb table keeps only in-frame clones and is missing some. Here the sample spans some 110,000 clones, roughly 93% being singletons. The sample comprised Tregs sorted from blood. These TCRs come from a human donor in good health. CDR3s leave out the opening cysteine and the closing phenylalanine or tryptophan.

>TRBV7-9
ASSSEKLF
>TRBV27
ATKSMGHIQY
>TRBV5-1
ASSSGSDTQY
>TRBV30
AWSVGRDSYEQY
>TRBV5-1
ASSLEGREDTQY
>TRBV4-3
ASSQGLNQETQY
>TRBV27
ASSSTLNTEAF
>TRBV2
ASSEGYGYT
>TRBV18
ASRPASGVNEQF
>TRBV5-1
ASSLGGGTYEQY
>TRBV9
ASSVGLAGQGEQY
>TRBV5-4
ASSLGRSQETQY
>TRBV6-1
ASRRLGQGNEQF
>TRBV5-1
ASSPFGGLTGELF
>TRBV27
ASSLRVGVAYNSPLH
>TRBV7-9
ASSFDSRDQETQY
>TRBV2
ASSDVGATDGYT
>TRBV7-3
ASSLLGTSFNEQF
>TRBV9
ASSYGGRADTQY
>TRBV9
ASSAETDSGNTIY
>TRBV6-6
ASMGGRIETQY
>TRBV11-3
ASSLFLVDTGELF
>TRBV9
ASSVRQSAEKLF
>TRBV7-2
ASSQSYRGGEQF
>TRBV7-8
ASSLGRGRYEQY
>TRBV5-1
ASSLSNAGGVGT
>TRBV4-1
ASSRGQRNTIY
>TRBV6-5
ASSRNTRNTEAF
>TRBV10-3
AISGGPGQPQH
>TRBV18
ASSPPTGTSGSYEQY
>TRBV4-1
ASSQDTRVGYYEQY
>TRBV7-9
ASSAAGVGQKLF
>TRBV11-3
ASSRGTRHWNTGELF
>TRBV18
ASSAIPGQGMGGYEQY
>TRBV5-1
ASSLEGRVYEQY
>TRBV6-5
ASSYGAGNTEAF
>TRBV13
ASSSNGRMNTEAF
>TRBV7-2
ASSPGYINEKLF
>TRBV5-1
ASSLGTGRGNTEAF
>TRBV4-3
ASSQDKGRNEQF
>TRBV11-2
ASSLRGPTNSPLH
>TRBV19
ATGNRDPGKNIQY
>TRBV2
ASSRDAGNSPLH
>TRBV6-6
ASSPSGTGSYGYT
>TRBV4-3
ASSQNRGIGEELF
>TRBV25-1
ASRLRYDTIY
>TRBV4-2
ASSHDKGEAF
>TRBV27
ASRRRSQGNYGYT
>TRBV6-1
ASSVFKIIRGRWNSPLH
>TRBV4-2
ASSSRAGTDTQY
>TRBV30
AWRHSGGRSGGSGANVLT
>TRBV29-1
SVATGFNQPQH
>TRBV10-3
ATATGGGPDTQY
>TRBV11-3
ASSLGVAGGPQETQY
>TRBV2
ASRRGARAF
>TRBV4-2
ASSQAPSGAKNIQY
>TRBV11-3
ASSLPSLGTDTQY